This entry concerns a single T cell receptor beta chain. Germline CDR1 is SGHRS and CDR2 is YFSETQ. This CDR3 spans 16 amino acids. The trim removed 0 bases at V and 3 bases at J, leaving 7 bases unmatched. The sample belongs to a study of OX40 agonist ivuxolimab in advanced cancers. About the research overall: The patients' treatment was ivuxolimab, an agonistic anti-OX40 (CD134) antibody. Aged about 23 to 90 with a mean of around 60 years, they were around 85% male. The eligibility criteria allowed prior anti-PD-1, anti-PD-L1 or anti-CTLA-4 therapy, and approximately 40% had some.

Some clones are missing from TCRdb's copy, which holds only in-frame ones; the method was immunoSEQ multiplex PCR. The sample shows 95,000 to 100,000 clones, roughly four fifths of them seen only once. This TCR came from an adult with an advanced solid tumor such as melanoma, head and neck, liver or kidney cancer. The chain employs TRBV5-1 and TRBJ2-3; TRBD2 matches 7 bases. The material sequenced was CD4+ or CD8+ T cells sorted from blood, taken in a trial of the OX40 agonist ivuxolimab. CDR3 sequence reads: CASSLVAGLGTDTQYF. CDR3 in DNA: TGCGCCAGCAGCTTGGTAGCGGGCTTGGGAACAGATACGCAGTATTTT.